The sequence of this T cell receptor beta chain was determined in a study of CD8 T cells in ankylosing spondylitis (TCRdb year 2017). Notes on the research overall: To find TCR variants linked to disease, the study profiled T cell receptor beta repertoires in ankylosing spondylitis patients and healthy donors. The full study cohort comprised around 25 ankylosing spondylitis patients and some 100 healthy donors. Peripheral blood samples were taken, and synovial fluid was additionally collected from ankylosing spondylitis patients. The paper's findings and limits, for the study overall: A CD8+ phenotype was shown by the disease-linked clones, which were found at relatively low frequencies in peripheral blood. Significant enrichment of the disease-linked clones was reported in matched synovial fluid samples from ankylosing spondylitis patients. A TCR beta motif made up of 7 to 9 highly homologous amino acid variants appeared to be characteristic of blood from ankylosing spondylitis patients. Some TCR beta motif variants had previously been reported in synovial fluid and blood of reactive arthritis patients, which suggested common disease-initiation mechanisms.

Here V drops 5 bases and J drops 8 bases, and the junction holds 11 bases not matched to any gene. From its cysteine to its phenylalanine, the CDR3 spans 14 amino acids. Only the CDR3 DNA is retained, 42 bases long and in frame from the first base. The germline V gene sets CDR1 to SGHRS and CDR2 to YFSETQ. This clonotype was detected many times. Its antigen is currently not known. Per-base qualities were not stored, and no clone one base away is much larger. Sequencing was performed on an Illumina HiSeq 2500. Quantitative 5'-RACE with molecular barcodes was the method used to prepare the TCR beta libraries. In the original analysis: Disease-linked TCR variants were identified with a new computational method built on a probabilistic model of VDJ rearrangement. TCRdb trimmed the raw reads at Q25, called clones with MiXCR and kept productive beta chains. CDR3 protein sequences are deduplicated, and each keeps its most common genes and DNA. The V and J calls reflect TCRdb's pipeline rather than the authors' work. The sample table records around 180,000 distinct CDR3 sequences; 10% to 15% of these occur just once. Of the sample, approximately 11% falls within the top ten clones.

Recombination connected TRBV5-1 to TRBJ2-3; TRBD2 lines up with 7 middle nucleotides. The sample consisted of blood, either unsorted or a sorted T cell fraction (not recorded which). The TCR originated in a female donor with ankylosing spondylitis or in good health (not recorded which). The DNA sequence is as follows: TGCGCCAGCAGATCCCGGGAGGAGATAGGTACGCAGTATTTT. The encoded protein is CASRSREEIGTQYF.